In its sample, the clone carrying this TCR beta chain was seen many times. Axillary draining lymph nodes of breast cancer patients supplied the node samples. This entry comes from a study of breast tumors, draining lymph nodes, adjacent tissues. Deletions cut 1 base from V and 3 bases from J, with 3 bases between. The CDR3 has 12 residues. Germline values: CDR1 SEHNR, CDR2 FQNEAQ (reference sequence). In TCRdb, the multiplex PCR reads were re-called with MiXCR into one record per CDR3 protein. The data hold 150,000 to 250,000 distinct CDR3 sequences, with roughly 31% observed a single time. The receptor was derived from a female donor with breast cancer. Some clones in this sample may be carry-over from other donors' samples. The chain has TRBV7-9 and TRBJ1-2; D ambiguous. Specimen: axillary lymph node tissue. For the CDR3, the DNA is TGTGCCAGCAGCTTAGACTACTATGGCTACACCTTC. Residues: CASSLDYYGYTF.